The 21 T cell receptor beta chains presented below share a single source sample, sequenced in a study of cytomegalovirus exposure and HLA in healthy donors. Both 60 Vbeta primers and 13 Jbeta primers went into the PCR. Here immunoSEQ multiplex PCR was the method, and the copy in TCRdb shows in-frame clones only, minus some. The table records roughly 140,000 clones, over 70% of them present only once. Sequences were obtained from PBMCs. These receptors were obtained from a woman in her thirties or forties in good health and CMV-seronegative.

The sample holds a few counts of this clone. The V gene is TRBV6-5, the J gene TRBJ1-1; D may be TRBD1 (6 bases). CDR1 MNHEY and CDR2 SVGAGI come from the germline V gene. Between the trimmed V and J ends, which lost 7 bases and 0 bases, there was a span of 15 bases. This CDR3 spans 15 amino acids. The CDR3 DNA follows: TGTGCCAGCACCCCGGTAGGGGGAATGAACACTGAAGCTTTCTTT. It translates to CASTPVGGMNTEAFF.

The V call is TRBV7-2, the J call TRBJ2-7; D is unclear. V was cut by 4 bases and J by 4 bases, with 5 bases left in between. Germline loops: CDR1 SGHTA, CDR2 FQGNSA. This CDR3 is built from 11 residues. CDR3 region: CASSYKYEQYF. The CDR3 bases are TGTGCCAGCAGCTACAAATACGAGCAGTACTTC.

The chain couples TRBV2 to TRBJ1-1; 9 bases match TRBD1. Germline lookup yields CDR1 SNHLY and CDR2 FYNNEI. V gave up 6 bases and J gave up 1 base; unmatched junction bases: 0. CDR3 size: 13 residues. As DNA, the CDR3 is TGTGCCAGCAGGGGACAGGGGAACACTGAAGCTTTCTTT. Its translation: CASRGQGNTEAFF.

This chain links TRBV21-1 with TRBJ1-4. TRBV21-1 is shown as a pseudogene. The CDR3 extends over 19 amino acids. The CDR3 coding sequence is TGTGCCAGCAGTTCAAGTCCCCGGGGGGGAACCGCAACTAATGAAAAACTGTTTTTT. Amino acids: CASSSSPRGGTATNEKLFF.

The chain employs TRBV7-6 and TRBJ2-3, with D possibly being TRBD2 (7 bases). V dropped 1 base and J dropped 9 bases, with 23 bases sitting between them. From germline, CDR1 is SGHVS and CDR2 FNYEAQ. The CDR3 spans 17 residues. DNA for the CDR3: TGTGCCAGCAGCTTAGACCTCGGGGGGCCTAAGGGGTACACGCAGTATTTT. Protein product: CASSLDLGGPKGYTQYF.

The genes are TRBV10-2 and TRBJ1-2; 7 positions agree with TRBD1. This CDR3 is built from 14 residues. Trimming cost V 4 bases and J 4 bases; bases outside gene matches: 6. CDR1 and CDR2 from the germline V gene are WSHSY and SAAADI. CDR3 in amino acids: CASSGTGDLYGYTF. In nucleotides, the CDR3 is TGCGCCAGCAGTGGGACAGGCGACCTCTATGGCTACACCTTC.

This chain's CDR3 is CASSLDPGQGNTGELFF. Written as DNA, the CDR3 is TGCGCCAGCAGCTTGGACCCGGGACAGGGCAACACCGGGGAGCTGTTTTTT. This chain connects TRBV5-1 to TRBJ2-2; 9 bases agree with TRBD1. This CDR3 has 17 residues. The V gene end was trimmed by 0 bases and the J gene end by 2 bases; junction bases not matched to a gene: 5. Germline V gives CDR1 SGHRS, CDR2 YFSETQ.

The J gene is TRBJ1-2, the V gene TRBV6-5; 9 bases match TRBD1. This CDR3 region has 15 residues. The V segment lost 6 bases and the J segment 6 bases; nucleotides outside the gene matches: 11. Germline CDR1 and CDR2: MNHEY and SVGAGI. CDR3 sequence (DNA): TGTGCCAGCAGCTTATCCGGGACAGGGCTAGATGGCTACACCTTC. Its translation is CASSLSGTGLDGYTF.

The V call is TRBV11-2, the J call TRBJ2-7, with D perhaps TRBD1 (6 bases). Trimming took 5 bases from V and 3 from J, leaving 11 bases between them. Germline CDR1 and CDR2: SGHAT and FQNNGV. The CDR3 extends over 13 amino acids. Here the CDR3 reads CASSVGAFYEQYF. The DNA for the CDR3 is TGTGCCAGCAGCGTGGGGGCCTTCTACGAGCAGTACTTC. Using reference TRBV11-2 and TRBJ2-7 for the parts outside the CDR3, the full variable domain is EAGVAQSPRYKIIEKRQSVAFWCNPISGHATLYWYQQILGQGPKLLIQFQNNGVVDDSQLPKDRFSAERLKGVDSTLKIQPAKLEDSAVYLCASSVGAFYEQYFGPGTRLTVT.

This clone was found many times. Relative to the germline gene, one junction end is altered; a read error may explain this. The CDR3 DNA reads TGTGCCAGCGGTGACCTCGGGGCGGGGTACGAGCAGTACTTC. This translates into CASGDLGAGYEQYF. V gene TRBV2 combines with J gene TRBJ2-7; tentatively, D is TRBD2 (6 bases). Looked up from germline, CDR1 is SNHLY and CDR2 is FYNNEI. The CDR3 is made up of 14 amino acids.

This sequence joins TRBV6-5 and TRBJ1-2; D gene unclear. Per the germline V gene, CDR1 is MNHEY and CDR2 is SVGAGI. This CDR3 spans 13 amino acids. V lost 5 bases to trimming and J lost 3 bases, with 10 bases between them. The CDR3 region has the DNA TGTGCCAGCAGTGAGGATGTGTACTATGGCTACACCTTC. Amino acid sequence: CASSEDVYYGYTF.

This rearrangement joins TRBV10-2 to TRBJ2-4, with D perhaps matching TRBD1 (6 bases). V lost 6 bases and J 3 bases, leaving 15 bases between the germline ends. Germline V lookup: CDR1 WSHSY, CDR2 SAAADI. The CDR3 loop spans 15 amino acids. CDR3 nucleotides: TGCGCCAGCAGCGAAACAGGGTTGGACAAAAACATTCAGTACTTC. This codes for CASSETGLDKNIQYF.

The V and J genes are TRBV11-2 and TRBJ2-1, with D unclear. Looked up from germline, CDR1 is SGHAT and CDR2 is FQNNGV. This CDR3 spans 16 amino acids. V dropped 0 bases and J dropped 4 bases, with 13 bases sitting between them. CDR3 loop: CASSLDGLLIYNEQFF. For the CDR3, the DNA is TGTGCCAGCAGCTTAGATGGGCTCCTCATTTACAATGAGCAGTTCTTC.

The rearrangement uses TRBV28 and TRBJ1-2; 7 positions agree with TRBD1. Losses at the gene ends were 4 bases for V and 4 bases for J; bases not matched to a gene: 6. The CDR3 totals 14 residues. Germline assignment: CDR1 MDHEN and CDR2 SYDVKM. The chain's CDR3 is CASSSLDRAYGYTF. The CDR3 DNA is TGTGCCAGCAGTTCCCTAGACAGGGCCTATGGCTACACCTTC.

The chain has TRBV5-1 and TRBJ2-3, with a possible D match to TRBD2 (7 bases). Germline CDR1 SGHRS, CDR2 YFSETQ. V was pared by 0 bases and J by 3 bases, with 14 bases between. The CDR3 is 16 amino acids. CDR3 nucleotides: TGCGCCAGCAGCTTGGTTCCGAGGGGGGGGACAGATACGCAGTATTTT. Protein sequence: CASSLVPRGGTDTQYF.

V gene TRBV6-6 combines with J gene TRBJ1-4; 7 positions agree with TRBD1. The germline gives CDR1 MNHNY, CDR2 SVGAGI (reference sequence). With 4 bases clipped from V and 3 bases from J, the junction kept 5 bases outside the gene matches. There are 15 residues in the CDR3. CDR3 in DNA: TGTGCCAGCAGTTCCACCGGGACAGCTAATGAAAAACTGTTTTTT. Translated: CASSSTGTANEKLFF.

CDR3 amino acids: CASSAWGGTGNTIYF. In nucleotides, the CDR3 is TGTGCCAGCAGTGCCTGGGGGGGGACTGGAAACACCATATATTTT. The chain couples TRBV28 to TRBJ1-3, with D perhaps matching TRBD1 (5 bases). Per the germline V gene, CDR1 is MDHEN and CDR2 is SYDVKM. The ends were cut back, 5 bases at V and 2 bases at J, with 13 bases in the middle. This CDR3 has 15 amino acids. Filled out from reference TRBV28 and TRBJ1-3, the complete variable domain reads DVKVTQSSRYLVKRTGEKVFLECVQDMDHENMFWYRQDPGLGLRLIYFSYDVKMKEKGDIPEGYSVSREKKERFSLILESASTNQTSMYLCASSAWGGTGNTIYFGEGSWLTVV.

This clone appeared once. The genes are TRBV19 and TRBJ1-2, with 8 nucleotides matching TRBD1. Germline CDR1 is LNHDA and CDR2 is SQIVND (reference sequence). The junction had 7 bases not matched to a gene; V was cut back by 5 bases and J by 2 bases. CDR3 length: 15 amino acids. The DNA of the CDR3 is TGTGCCAGTAGTCCAGGGACAGGATTCAACTATGGCTACACCTTC. Translation: CASSPGTGFNYGYTF.

V usage is TRBV7-9 and J usage is TRBJ2-3; 8 bases align to TRBD2. The CDR3 has 15 residues. With 5 bases clipped from V and 6 bases from J, the junction kept 10 bases outside the gene matches. CDR1 is SEHNR, CDR2 FQNEAQ, per germline (reference sequence). CDR3 in DNA: TGTGCCAGCAGCCGGGAGGGGACCGTCCTTGATACGCAGTATTTT. Translation gives CASSREGTVLDTQYF.

The chain employs TRBV9 and TRBJ1-3; no reliable D call. Germline CDR1 reads SGDLS; CDR2 reads YYNGEE. V shed 4 bases and J shed 0 bases, with 11 bases lying between them. This CDR3 is 15 amino acids long. CDR3 in DNA: TGTGCCAGCAGCCCGCGGGCCCTCTCTGGAAACACCATATATTTT. Translating it yields CASSPRALSGNTIYF.

The J gene is TRBJ1-1, the V gene TRBV11-2; weak D call: TRBD1 (5 bases). The V end lost 3 bases, the J end lost 3 bases, and 8 bases lay between the germline ends. Per the germline V gene, CDR1 is SGHAT and CDR2 is FQNNGV. The CDR3 extends over 13 amino acids. The CDR3 region is CASSFGGDTEAFF. DNA of the CDR3: TGTGCCAGCAGCTTTGGGGGGGACACTGAAGCTTTCTTT.